One sample yielded the 26 T cell receptor beta chains listed below, sequenced in a study of patients and donors after allogeneic stem cell transplantation. MiXCR, applied by TCRdb to the RT-PCR reads, yields one record per CDR3 protein. This table holds tens of thousands of distinct CDR3 sequences, roughly 29% found once. Source material: blood, either unsorted or a sorted T cell fraction (not recorded which). These receptors were taken from a human donor who was either an allogeneic HSCT recipient or a stem cell or donor lymphocyte infusion donor (not recorded which). It is not recorded whose cells these are; they may come from a transplant donor.

The chain couples TRBV7-2 to TRBJ1-2, with 7 bases lining up with TRBD1. Germline-derived CDR1 and CDR2 are SGHTA and FQGNSA. V lost 1 base and J lost 4; bases outside the gene matches: 6. The CDR3 consists of 15 residues. This CDR3 reads CASSLERGQSYGYTF. CDR3 DNA sequence: TGTGCCAGCAGCTTAGAAAGGGGGCAGAGCTATGGCTACACCTTC.

The chain employs TRBV12-3 or TRBV12-4 and TRBJ2-4; no clear D. Trimming cost V 4 bases and J 7 bases, with 14 bases left between them. The CDR3 length is 14 residues. CDR3 region: CASSSRRGLNIQYF. As DNA, the CDR3 is TGTGCCAGCAGTTCAAGACGTGGCCTGAACATTCAGTACTTC.

The CDR3 loop reads CASSPAGWGNEQFF. As DNA, the CDR3 is TGTGCCAGCAGCCCCGCGGGCTGGGGCAATGAGCAGTTCTTC. The J gene is TRBJ2-1, the V gene TRBV7-2; tentative D call: TRBD2 (5 bases). With 5 bases removed from V and 6 bases from J, the gap between germline ends came to 14 bases. The CDR3 is made up of 14 amino acids. CDR1 is SGHTA, CDR2 FQGNSA, per germline.

The chain joins TRBV19 to TRBJ1-1; D is unclear. The CDR3 is 12 amino acids. With 5 bases removed from V and 6 bases from J, the gap between germline ends came to 10 bases. Germline CDR1 LNHDA, CDR2 SQIVND (reference sequence). This CDR3 reads CASSAVGPEAFF. As DNA, the CDR3 is TGTGCCAGTAGTGCCGTCGGCCCTGAAGCTTTCTTT.

The chain has TRBV19 and TRBJ1-1; a weak D match, TRBD1 (5 bases). Trimming left V 7 bases short and J 6 bases short, with 12 bases between. From germline, CDR1 is LNHDA and CDR2 SQIVND (reference sequence). There are 12 residues in the CDR3. The CDR3 loop reads CASTFEGPEAFF. In nucleotides, the CDR3 is TGTGCCAGTACCTTTGAGGGGCCTGAAGCTTTCTTT.

The chain uses TRBV15 and TRBJ2-7; D not resolved. In germline, CDR1 is LNHNV, CDR2 YYDKDF (reference sequence). Trimming stripped 0 bases from V and 0 bases from J, with 12 bases between. This CDR3 contains 16 residues. CDR3 region: CATSRDLLGYSYEQYF. As DNA, the CDR3 is TGTGCCACCAGCAGAGATCTCCTGGGGTACTCCTACGAGCAGTACTTC.

V gene TRBV10-3 combines with J gene TRBJ2-7; D ambiguous. Trimming removed 8 bases from V and 3 bases from J, with 5 bases in between. The CDR3 covers 10 residues. Germline lookup yields CDR1 ENHRY and CDR2 SYGVKD. CDR3 coding DNA: TGTGCCATCGGTTACTACGAGCAGTACTTC. Translating it yields CAIGYYEQYF.

The rearrangement links TRBV7-9 to TRBJ2-5, with 8 bases fitting TRBD2. V shed 5 bases, J shed 4 bases, and the junction held 3 bases outside the gene matches. The CDR3 extends over 13 amino acids. In germline, CDR1 is SEHNR, CDR2 FQNEAQ (reference sequence). The CDR3: CASSTLAGETQYF. CDR3 nucleotide sequence: TGTGCCAGCAGCACCCTAGCGGGAGAGACCCAGTACTTC.

This sequence joins TRBV7-3 and TRBJ2-3; tentatively, D is TRBD1 (6 bases). The CDR3 totals 15 residues. V lost 0 bases to trimming and J lost 8 bases, with 15 bases between them. Germline-derived CDR1 and CDR2 are SGHTA and FQGTGA. The CDR3 nucleotides read TGTGCCAGCAGCTTAACCGGGACAACCCAGGGTACGCAGTATTTT. Its translation is CASSLTGTTQGTQYF.

The chain couples TRBV5-1 to TRBJ2-7; D is unclear. The CDR3 consists of 12 residues. The V end was cut by 1 base, the J end by 3 bases, with 5 bases between. Germline-derived CDR1 and CDR2 are SGHRS and YFSETQ. This CDR3 is CASSLQNYEQYF. The CDR3 DNA is TGCGCCAGCAGCTTGCAGAACTACGAGCAGTACTTC.

This clonotype was observed a few times. The chain couples TRBV4-1 to TRBJ2-4, with a possible D match to TRBD1 (6 bases). This CDR3 is 16 amino acids long. The V end was cut by 4 bases, the J end by 2 bases, with 15 bases between. Germline V lookup: CDR1 MGHRA, CDR2 YSYEKL. The DNA of the CDR3 is TGCGCCAGCAGCCGGGGGCCCGGTTATACCAAAAACATTCAGTACTTC. Encoded protein: CASSRGPGYTKNIQYF.

This clonotype was recorded a few times. This rearrangement joins TRBV4-3 to TRBJ1-1; 7 positions match TRBD1. The CDR3 is 15 amino acids. V was pared by 5 bases and J by 5 bases, with 11 bases of the junction left unmatched. CDR1 is LGHNA, CDR2 YSLEER, per germline. The CDR3 here is CASSSRRGGATEAFF. CDR3 DNA: TGCGCCAGCAGCAGCCGAAGAGGGGGCGCGACTGAAGCTTTCTTT.

The rearrangement joins TRBV12-3 or TRBV12-4 to TRBJ1-3; no firm D call. The CDR3 has 14 residues. With 5 bases removed from V and 3 bases from J, the gap between germline ends came to 11 bases. CDR3 in amino acids: CASSPGFGGNTIYF. The CDR3 DNA follows: TGTGCCAGCAGTCCGGGTTTCGGTGGAAACACCATATATTTT.

This clonotype was recorded a few times. The gene calls are TRBV6-5 and TRBJ1-2; TRBD1 matches 9 bases. CDR1 and CDR2 (germline): MNHEY, SVGAGI. V lost 10 bases to trimming and J lost 5 bases; unmatched junction nucleotides: 2. The CDR3 is made up of 11 amino acids. The CDR3 loop is CATTGGYGYTF. The CDR3 region has the DNA TGTGCCACGACAGGGGGGTATGGCTACACCTTC.

The table lists this clonotype with a few counts. The chain uses TRBV5-1 and TRBJ1-2, with 7 bases identical to TRBD1. With 0 bases clipped from V and 7 bases from J, the junction kept 9 bases outside the gene matches. The CDR3 covers 15 residues. Germline V gene data show CDR1 as SGHRS and CDR2 as YFSETQ. DNA of the CDR3: TGCGCCAGCAGCTTGGGTGACAGGGATCAAGCTGGCTACACCTTC. Its protein product is CASSLGDRDQAGYTF.

This clonotype was counted at least ten times. CDR3 DNA sequence: TGTGCCAGCAGACGAATGGGGACAGGAAACAATCAGCCCCAGCATTTT. This translates into CASRRMGTGNNQPQHF. The chain has TRBV6-1 and TRBJ1-5, with 8 bases that match TRBD1. The V and J ends lost 6 bases and 3 bases, in that order; junction bases with no gene match: 10. Germline lookup yields CDR1 MNHNS and CDR2 SASEGT. This CDR3 has 16 amino acids.

The V and J genes are TRBV24-1 and TRBJ1-5; tentatively, D is TRBD1 (5 bases). The CDR3 has 15 residues. The V gene's germline CDR1 is KGHDR and CDR2 SFDVKD. V lost 4 bases to trimming and J lost 5 bases, with 14 bases between them. The DNA for the CDR3 is TGTGCCACCAGTGAGGCCGGGACGAGGGATCAGCCCCAGCATTTT. Its translation is CATSEAGTRDQPQHF.

The genes are TRBV4-1 and TRBJ2-1, with D perhaps matching TRBD2 (5 bases). Trimming left V 4 bases short and J 3 bases short, with 16 bases between. The CDR3 contains 16 residues. Germline V gene sequence: CDR1 MGHRA, CDR2 YSYEKL. DNA for the CDR3: TGCGCCAGCAGCCGGGAGATTTTGTGGCGCTACAATGAGCAGTTCTTC. The encoded protein is CASSREILWRYNEQFF.

CDR3 bases: TGTGCCAGCAGCCGGGGCACGACTAGCGGAAACACAGATACGCAGTATTTT. The encoded protein is CASSRGTTSGNTDTQYF. The rearrangement links TRBV3-1 to TRBJ2-3, with 9 nucleotides matching TRBD2. This CDR3 is 17 amino acids long. V shed 4 bases, J shed 2 bases, and the junction held 10 bases outside the gene matches. Germline CDR1 LGHDT, CDR2 YNNKEL (reference sequence).

This sequence joins TRBV12-3 or TRBV12-4 and TRBJ2-5, with D hard to call. V was pared by 6 bases and J by 5 bases, with 10 bases between. CDR3 length equals 12 residues. The CDR3 reads CASSSGRETQYF. In nucleotides, the CDR3 is TGTGCCAGCAGCTCCGGGCGTGAGACCCAGTACTTC.

This clonotype has just a few counts. This chain connects TRBV2 to TRBJ1-2; weak D call: TRBD1 (6 bases). V was clipped by 4 bases and J by 2 bases, with 11 bases between them. This CDR3 comprises 14 residues. Germline CDR1 and CDR2: SNHLY and FYNNEI. CDR3 DNA: TGTGCCAGCAGTGCGGGGGCGGGAAACTATGGCTACACCTTC. Its protein product is CASSAGAGNYGYTF.

This clonotype has only a few counts. This chain joins TRBV5-1 and TRBJ2-5, with D possibly matching TRBD1 (6 bases). The germline V gene has CDR1 SGHRS and CDR2 YFSETQ. The CDR3 has 14 residues. Trimming removed 2 bases from V and 1 base from J, with 9 bases in between. CDR3 sequence (DNA): TGCGCCAGCAGCTTCGGACAGACCCAAGAGACCCAGTACTTC. The encoded protein is CASSFGQTQETQYF.

The chain links TRBV7-9 to TRBJ2-1, with 12 bases identical to TRBD2. The CDR3 is made up of 19 amino acids. Germline V lookup: CDR1 SEHNR, CDR2 FQNEAQ (reference sequence). The V segment lost 1 base and the J segment 4 bases; nucleotides outside the gene matches: 11. The CDR3 DNA sequence: TGTGCCAGCAGCTTAGGACGGAGACTAGCGGGGGCTGAGTACAATGAGCAGTTCTTC. The encoded protein is CASSLGRRLAGAEYNEQFF.

This clonotype was picked up a small number of times. The J gene is TRBJ2-1, the V gene TRBV10-3; possible D gene TRBD2, 6 bases. Germline-derived CDR1 and CDR2 are ENHRY and SYGVKD. The length of the CDR3 is 13 residues. Trimming cost V 2 bases and J 8 bases, with 10 bases left between them. CDR3 loop: CAISEDWEDEQFF. In nucleotides, the CDR3 is TGTGCCATCAGTGAGGACTGGGAGGATGAGCAGTTCTTC.

The J gene is TRBJ2-4, the V gene TRBV5-6; a possible D gene is TRBD2 (5 bases). CDR1 is SGHDT, CDR2 YYEEEE, per germline. The CDR3 spans 13 residues. V dropped 2 bases and J dropped 8 bases, with 11 bases sitting between them. The CDR3 protein is CASSFVGEYIQYF. The CDR3 bases are TGTGCCAGCAGCTTTGTTGGGGAGTACATTCAGTACTTC.

The V gene is TRBV18, the J gene TRBJ2-3, with 9 bases identical to TRBD1. CDR1 is KGHSH, CDR2 LQKENI, per germline. V gave up 2 bases and J gave up 4 bases; unmatched junction bases: 1. The CDR3 is 14 amino acids. The CDR3 region is CASSPGTGSDTQYF. The DNA of the CDR3 is TGTGCCAGCTCACCAGGGACAGGGTCAGATACGCAGTATTTT.